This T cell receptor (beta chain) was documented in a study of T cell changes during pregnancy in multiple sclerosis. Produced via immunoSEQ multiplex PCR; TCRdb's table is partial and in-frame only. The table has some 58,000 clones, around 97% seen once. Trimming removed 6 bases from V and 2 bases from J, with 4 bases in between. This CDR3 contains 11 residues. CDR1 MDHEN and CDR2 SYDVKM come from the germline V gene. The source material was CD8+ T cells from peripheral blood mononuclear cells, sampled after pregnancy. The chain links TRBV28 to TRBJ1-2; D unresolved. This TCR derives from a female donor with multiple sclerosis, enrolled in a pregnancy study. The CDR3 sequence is CASRENYGYTF. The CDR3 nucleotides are TGTGCCAGCAGGGAGAACTATGGCTACACCTTC.